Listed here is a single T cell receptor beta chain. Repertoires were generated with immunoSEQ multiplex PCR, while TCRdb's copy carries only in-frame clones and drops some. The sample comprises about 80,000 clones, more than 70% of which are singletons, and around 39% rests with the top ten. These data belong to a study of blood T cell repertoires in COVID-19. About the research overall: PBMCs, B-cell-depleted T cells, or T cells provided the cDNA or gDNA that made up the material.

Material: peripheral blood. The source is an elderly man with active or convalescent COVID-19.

In nucleotides, the CDR3 is TGTGCCAGCAGGGGGACTAGCGGAGGTGAGCAGTTCTTC. Translation gives CASRGTSGGEQFF. V and J are TRBV12-3 or TRBV12-4 and TRBJ2-1, with TRBD2 identical over 11 bases. The J segment lost 9 bases and the V segment lost 6 bases, leaving 4 bases of the junction unmatched. This CDR3 has 13 residues.